Detailed here is one TCR beta chain. Its antigen is as yet unknown. The source of the sample is a study of CD8 T cells in ankylosing spondylitis. Study outcomes and limitations: Certain motif variants had earlier been reported in reactive arthritis synovial fluid and blood. One TCR beta motif, made up of several highly homologous variants, appeared characteristic of ankylosing spondylitis blood.

MiXCR, applied by TCRdb to the 5' RACE reads, yields one record per CDR3 protein. The table shows about 460,000 distinct CDR3 sequences, with under 5.5% occurring only once. The V gene lost 4 bases and the J gene lost 1 base, with 14 bases spanning the gap. This CDR3 is built from 16 residues. Per germline, CDR1 ENHRY and CDR2 SYGVKD. The origin of this receptor is a male donor with ankylosing spondylitis. The chain recombines TRBV10-3 with TRBJ1-3; possibly TRBD1 for D (6 bases). Sequencing was carried out using blood, either unsorted or a sorted T cell fraction (not recorded which). The CDR3 DNA sequence: TGTGCCATCAGTGGAAGGAGGGGGGCTTCTGGAAACACCATATATTTT. Translation: CAISGRRGASGNTIYF.